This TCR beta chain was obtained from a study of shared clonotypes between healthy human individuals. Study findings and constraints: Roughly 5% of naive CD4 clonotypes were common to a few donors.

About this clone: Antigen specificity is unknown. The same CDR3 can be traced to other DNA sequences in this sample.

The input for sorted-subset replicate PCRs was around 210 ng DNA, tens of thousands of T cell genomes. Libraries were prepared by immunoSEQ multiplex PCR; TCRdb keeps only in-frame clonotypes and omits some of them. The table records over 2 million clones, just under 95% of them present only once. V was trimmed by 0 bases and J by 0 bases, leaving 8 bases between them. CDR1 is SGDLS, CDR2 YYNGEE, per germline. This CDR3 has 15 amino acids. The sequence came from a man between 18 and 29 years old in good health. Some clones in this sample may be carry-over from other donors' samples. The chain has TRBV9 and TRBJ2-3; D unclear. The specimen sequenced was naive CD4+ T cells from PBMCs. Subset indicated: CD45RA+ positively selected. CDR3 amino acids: CASSVAPGSTDTQYF. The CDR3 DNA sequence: TGTGCCAGCAGCGTAGCTCCCGGTAGCACAGATACGCAGTATTTT.